This entry features one TCR beta chain sequence. The entry originates in a study of blood T cell repertoires in COVID-19. This CDR3 spans 12 amino acids. The germline CDR1 and CDR2 sequences are SGHTA and FQGNSA. The ends lost 3 bases at V and 7 bases at J; junction bases unmatched: 1. Assay used: immunoSEQ multiplex PCR; TCRdb lists only in-frame clones, some missing. In the table there are around 700,000 clones, around 90% of which are singletons. The gene calls are TRBV7-2 and TRBJ1-2, with TRBD1 identical over 8 bases. This TCR was recovered from a woman between 18 and 30 years old with acute or convalescent COVID-19. The sequencing input was peripheral blood. As DNA, the CDR3 is TGTGCCAGCAGCTTTGACAGGGGTGGCTACACCTTC. Translation: CASSFDRGGYTF.